These 21 T cell receptor beta chains were sequenced from one sample in a study of blood T cell repertoires in COVID-19. Generated by immunoSEQ multiplex PCR, the TCRdb table keeps only in-frame clones and is missing some. The table records fewer than 250,000 clones, around 80% of them present only once. Material for sequencing was peripheral blood. The source is an elderly woman with acute or convalescent COVID-19.

This clone was found once. The chain links TRBV6-5 to TRBJ1-2; D gene uncertain. CDR3 length: 12 residues. With 4 bases removed from V and 8 bases from J, the gap between germline ends came to 11 bases. The germline V gene has CDR1 MNHEY and CDR2 SVGAGI. The CDR3 bases are TGTGCCAGCAGTTCCATCCCAACAGGCTACACCTTC. Its translation: CASSSIPTGYTF.

The chain uses TRBV27 and TRBJ2-3; 8 positions agree with TRBD1. With 9 bases clipped from V and 5 bases from J, the junction kept 4 bases outside the gene matches. CDR3 size: 12 residues. Germline CDR1 MNHEY, CDR2 SMNVEV (reference sequence). For the CDR3, the DNA is TGTGCCAGTACAGGGGGAGGAGATACGCAGTATTTT. Translating it yields CASTGGGDTQYF.

The chain uses TRBV19 and TRBJ2-2; 7 nucleotides align to TRBD2. The CDR3 loop spans 15 amino acids. Germline CDR1 reads LNHDA; CDR2 reads SQIVND (reference sequence). The V and J ends lost 3 bases and 6 bases, in that order; junction bases with no gene match: 7. The CDR3 DNA sequence: TGTGCCAGTAGTATCGGCGGGAGACGCTCCGGGGAGCTGTTTTTT. Protein: CASSIGGRRSGELFF.

This clone was seen more than once but under ten times. The rearrangement joins TRBV29-1 to TRBJ2-4, with D maybe TRBD2 (5 bases). CDR1 is SQVTM and CDR2 is ANQGSEA in the germline V gene. The length of the CDR3 is 13 residues. Trimming took 1 base from V and 8 from J, leaving 12 bases between them. DNA of the CDR3: TGCAGCGTTGAAGGAGGGTTCGGGGACATTCAGTACTTC. Translating gives CSVEGGFGDIQYF.

V usage is TRBV19 and J usage is TRBJ2-7, with D possibly TRBD2 on 6 matching bases. The germline V gene has CDR1 LNHDA and CDR2 SQIVND (reference sequence). The length of the CDR3 is 13 residues. Between the trimmed V and J ends, which lost 6 bases and 9 bases, there was a span of 18 bases. Here the CDR3 reads CASRTGVTGRQYF. CDR3 in DNA: TGTGCCAGTAGGACGGGGGTGACTGGGCGGCAGTACTTC.

The gene calls are TRBV19 and TRBJ1-5, with D tentatively TRBD1 (5 bases). CDR3 length: 15 amino acids. Germline V gives CDR1 LNHDA, CDR2 SQIVND (reference sequence). With 2 bases removed from V and 0 bases from J, the gap between germline ends came to 8 bases. CDR3 DNA sequence: TGTGCCAGTAGTATAACAGGCCTTAGCAATCAGCCCCAGCATTTT. Protein sequence: CASSITGLSNQPQHF.

The rearrangement uses TRBV27 and TRBJ2-5, with 8 bases lining up with TRBD1. Germline V gene data show CDR1 as MNHEY and CDR2 as SMNVEV (reference sequence). V trimming: 6 bases; J trimming: 5 bases; junction bases outside the gene matches: 8. The CDR3 extends over 14 amino acids. The chain's CDR3 is CASRNDRGGETQYF. CDR3 nucleotides: TGTGCCAGCAGAAATGACAGGGGTGGGGAGACCCAGTACTTC.

The V call is TRBV19, the J call TRBJ1-5, with D perhaps TRBD1 (5 bases). The CDR3 consists of 16 residues. V lost 7 bases and J 4 bases, leaving 20 bases between the germline ends. Per germline, CDR1 LNHDA and CDR2 SQIVND (reference sequence). CDR3 in amino acids: CASMITVGRRNQPQHF. The CDR3, as DNA: TGTGCCAGTATGATCACCGTGGGGCGCAGGAATCAGCCCCAGCATTTT.

A word on this clone: An end of the junction differs from the germline gene, which may be a read error. J is TRBJ2-1 and V is TRBV11-2, with a possible D match to TRBD1 (6 bases). The CDR3 sequence is 19 residues long. In germline, CDR1 is SGHAT, CDR2 FQNNGV. In DNA form, the CDR3 reads TGTGCCAGCAGTTTAGACTTTTCCCGCGGACAGCTCTCCTACAATGAGCAGTTCTTC. It specifies CASSLDFSRGQLSYNEQFF.

V and J are TRBV11-3 and TRBJ2-3; D is possibly TRBD1 (5 bases). The CDR3 sequence is 16 residues long. CDR1 is SGHNT and CDR2 is YENEEA in the germline V gene. Deletions cut 2 bases from V and 5 bases from J, with 17 bases between. The CDR3 DNA reads as TGTGCCAGCAGCTTATCGGTCGGACAAGTAAAAGATACGCAGTATTTT. It specifies CASSLSVGQVKDTQYF. Full variable domain (rest looked up from reference TRBV11-3 and TRBJ2-3): EAGVVQSPRYKIIEKKQPVAFWCNPISGHNTLYWYLQNLGQGPELLIRYENEEAVDDSQLPKDRFSAERLKGVDSTLKIQPAELGDSAVYLCASSLSVGQVKDTQYFGPGTRLTVL.

This rearrangement joins TRBV13 to TRBJ1-4; D perhaps matches TRBD1 (5 bases). With 2 bases removed from V and 6 bases from J, the gap between germline ends came to 19 bases. This CDR3 is 17 amino acids long. Germline assignment: CDR1 PRHDT and CDR2 FYEKMQ (reference sequence). CDR3 DNA: TGTGCCAGCAGCTTATTCGGAGGGGACGGCTACGATGAAAAACTGTTTTTT. Translation gives CASSLFGGDGYDEKLFF.

This clone appeared a few times. The V and J genes are TRBV11-2 and TRBJ2-7; TRBD2 might be the D (6 bases). The CDR3 is made up of 16 amino acids. The germline gives CDR1 SGHAT, CDR2 FQNNGV. Trimming took off 5 bases at V and 2 bases at J, with 19 bases between the two ends. In DNA, the CDR3 is TGTGCCAGCAGCCGAGAGGTTTTGGACTATACCTACGAGCAGTACTTC. It encodes CASSREVLDYTYEQYF.

This chain uses TRBV19 with TRBJ2-1; 8 bases agree with TRBD2. This CDR3 is 16 amino acids long. The trim removed 4 bases at V and 4 bases at J, leaving 9 bases unmatched. CDR1 and CDR2 (germline): LNHDA, SQIVND (reference sequence). The DNA of the CDR3 is TGTGCCAGTAGTAAAAATCCGGGACTAGGGTACAATGAGCAGTTCTTC. Its protein is CASSKNPGLGYNEQFF.

The chain carries TRBV4-3 and TRBJ1-2; D is perhaps TRBD1 (5 bases). The V end lost 2 bases, the J end lost 8 bases, and 12 bases lay between the germline ends. The CDR3 has 13 amino acids. The germline gives CDR1 LGHNA, CDR2 YSLEER. CDR3 sequence: CASSQQDSLGYTF. The CDR3 DNA sequence: TGCGCCAGCAGCCAACAAGACAGCTTGGGCTACACCTTC.

This chain uses TRBV5-1 with TRBJ2-1; 14 bases align to TRBD2. Germline CDR1 and CDR2: SGHRS and YFSETQ. The CDR3 has 16 amino acids. J lost 10 bases, V lost 2 bases, and 8 bases had no gene match. The CDR3 spells CASSLTTSGGAGEQFF. CDR3 DNA: TGCGCCAGCAGCTTAACGACTAGCGGGGGGGCCGGCGAGCAGTTCTTC.

The chain employs TRBV19 and TRBJ1-5; D might be TRBD1 (6 bases). V gave up 6 bases and J gave up 0 bases, with 12 bases separating them. Germline V CDR1 and CDR2: LNHDA, SQIVND (reference sequence). The CDR3 consists of 15 residues. The CDR3 region has the DNA TGTGCCAGTAGGCCGGACAGACGTAGCAATCAGCCCCAGCATTTT. It codes for CASRPDRRSNQPQHF.

This clone was counted once. The CDR3 loop reads CASSLSTEPNTEAFF. CDR3 sequence (DNA): TGTGCCAGCAGTTTATCCACAGAACCCAACACTGAAGCTTTCTTT. The gene calls are TRBV27 and TRBJ1-1; D not resolved. V gave up 0 bases and J gave up 2 bases, with 10 bases separating them. This CDR3 has 15 residues. Germline-derived CDR1 and CDR2 are MNHEY and SMNVEV (reference sequence).

The chain combines TRBV10-3 with TRBJ2-2, with 9 bases aligning to TRBD1. V trimming: 6 bases; J trimming: 5 bases; junction bases outside the gene matches: 10. The CDR3 loop spans 16 amino acids. Germline V gives CDR1 ENHRY, CDR2 SYGVKD. This CDR3 reads CAISQQGAVGTGELFF. The CDR3 DNA sequence: TGTGCCATCAGCCAACAGGGGGCTGTCGGAACCGGGGAGCTGTTTTTT.

V is TRBV19 and J is TRBJ1-2, with 10 bases fitting TRBD1. V lost 6 bases and J lost 4; bases outside the gene matches: 5. Germline V lookup: CDR1 LNHDA, CDR2 SQIVND (reference sequence). The CDR3 has 14 amino acids. CDR3 in amino acids: CASRATGGGYGYTF. The CDR3 nucleotides read TGTGCCAGTAGGGCGACAGGGGGCGGCTATGGCTACACCTTC.

This chain joins TRBV19 and TRBJ1-5; TRBD1 might be the D (6 bases). CDR3 length: 13 amino acids. The V end lost 6 bases, the J end lost 3 bases, and 9 bases lay between the germline ends. Germline lookup yields CDR1 LNHDA and CDR2 SQIVND (reference sequence). This CDR3 reads CASSGQPNQPQHF. CDR3 bases: TGTGCCAGTAGCGGACAGCCCAATCAGCCCCAGCATTTT.

On this clone: At one end, the junction sequence differs from germline, possibly due to a read error. J is TRBJ2-4 and V is TRBV12-3 or TRBV12-4, with 7 bases that match TRBD2. This CDR3 has 11 amino acids. CDR3: CASRGGSGYDF. CDR3 in DNA: TGTGCCAGCAGGGGGGGTAGCGGGTACGACTTC.